The rows below give T cell receptor beta chains drawn from one sample of a study of blood T cells in healthy people across ages. Via MiXCR, TCRdb re-called the 5' RACE reads, giving one row per CDR3 protein. The repertoire holds just under 550,000 distinct CDR3 sequences, with nearly 25% as singletons. These data also featured in a second study, about T cells of mothers and their children.

Material: blood. These receptors were collected from a boy between 5 and 17 years old in good health. CDR3s include the opening cysteine and the closing phenylalanine or tryptophan. The order of the fields is V gene, J gene, D gene, clone size, CDR3 length, CDR3 protein, CDR3 DNA. D genes are given only for firm matches. Not all rows give a size; the values are once, few, many and, for expanded clones, a class.

v_gene: TRBV3-1; j_gene: TRBJ1-2; d_gene: .; abundance: .; len: 13; CDR3aa: CASSRRSRGGYTF; CDR3nt: TGTGCCAGCAGCCGTCGGAGTAGAGGTGGCTACACCTTC
v_gene: TRBV28; j_gene: TRBJ1-2; d_gene: .; abundance: many; len: 10; CDR3aa: CASSNNGYTF; CDR3nt: TGTGCCAGCAGCAATAATGGCTACACCTTC
v_gene: TRBV7-3; j_gene: TRBJ2-5; d_gene: .; abundance: few; len: 15; CDR3aa: CASSLTNQGQETQYF; CDR3nt: TGTGCCAGCAGCTTAACGAATCAGGGACAAGAGACCCAGTACTTC
v_gene: TRBV14; j_gene: TRBJ2-7; d_gene: .; abundance: .; len: 12; CDR3aa: CASSPGLDEQYF; CDR3nt: TGTGCCAGCAGCCCGGGACTTGACGAGCAGTACTTC
v_gene: TRBV10-3; j_gene: TRBJ2-3; d_gene: .; abundance: .; len: 14; CDR3aa: CAIRTAEGTDTQYF; CDR3nt: TGTGCCATCCGGACAGCTGAAGGGACAGATACGCAGTATTTT
v_gene: TRBV7-9; j_gene: TRBJ2-5; d_gene: .; abundance: .; len: 15; CDR3aa: CASSLAHRVQETQYF; CDR3nt: TGTGCCAGCAGCTTAGCGCACAGGGTCCAAGAGACCCAGTACTTC
v_gene: TRBV7-2; j_gene: TRBJ2-7; d_gene: TRBD2; abundance: few; len: 12; CDR3aa: CATRGDAYEQYF; CDR3nt: TGTGCCACCCGGGGGGATGCCTACGAGCAGTACTTC
v_gene: TRBV20-1; j_gene: TRBJ2-5; d_gene: TRBD1; abundance: .; len: 13; CDR3aa: CSAQWTGSETQYF; CDR3nt: TGCAGTGCACAATGGACAGGTTCGGAGACCCAGTACTTC
v_gene: TRBV4-3; j_gene: TRBJ2-1; d_gene: TRBD2; abundance: .; len: 15; CDR3aa: CASSQDVAGGREQFF; CDR3nt: TGCGCCAGCAGCCAAGATGTAGCGGGGGGGCGGGAGCAGTTCTTC
v_gene: TRBV15; j_gene: TRBJ2-3; d_gene: .; abundance: .; len: 14; CDR3aa: CATSRDLVPDTQYF; CDR3nt: TGTGCCACCAGCAGAGATCTCGTCCCAGATACGCAGTATTTT
v_gene: TRBV15; j_gene: TRBJ2-1; d_gene: .; abundance: few; len: 16; CDR3aa: CATGAIWVADYNEQFF; CDR3nt: TGTGCCACCGGAGCAATCTGGGTAGCGGACTACAATGAGCAGTTCTTC
v_gene: TRBV7-2; j_gene: TRBJ2-5; d_gene: .; abundance: few; len: 12; CDR3aa: CASAKRGETQYF; CDR3nt: TGTGCCAGCGCCAAAAGGGGAGAGACCCAGTACTTC
v_gene: TRBV7-2; j_gene: TRBJ1-2; d_gene: .; abundance: few; len: 15; CDR3aa: CASSQTPSGMTGYTF; CDR3nt: TGTGCCAGCAGCCAAACTCCCTCAGGGATGACTGGCTACACCTTC
v_gene: TRBV5-1; j_gene: TRBJ1-1; d_gene: .; abundance: .; len: 18; CDR3aa: CASSLYGSLGGANTEAFF; CDR3nt: TGCGCCAGCAGCTTGTATGGCTCGTTGGGGGGGGCCAACACTGAAGCTTTCTTT
v_gene: TRBV20-1; j_gene: TRBJ2-7; d_gene: .; abundance: few; len: 15; CDR3aa: CSARDQGGGLIEQYF; CDR3nt: TGCAGTGCTAGAGACCAGGGAGGGGGTCTTATTGAGCAGTACTTC
v_gene: TRBV6-1; j_gene: TRBJ1-2; d_gene: TRBD1; abundance: .; len: 12; CDR3aa: CGIGQEHYGYTF; CDR3nt: TGTGGTATCGGACAGGAGCACTATGGCTACACCTTC
v_gene: TRBV5-6; j_gene: TRBJ1-1; d_gene: .; abundance: .; len: 14; CDR3aa: CASSLRDSRRLPLF; CDR3nt: TGTGCCAGCAGCTTACGGGACTCCAGACGCCTCCCGCTTTTT
v_gene: TRBV28; j_gene: TRBJ2-4; d_gene: .; abundance: .; len: 13; CDR3aa: CASSANMMDIQYF; CDR3nt: TGTGCCAGCAGCGCGAACATGATGGACATTCAGTACTTC
v_gene: TRBV28; j_gene: TRBJ2-7; d_gene: .; abundance: few; len: 13; CDR3aa: CASRSGTLYEQYF; CDR3nt: TGTGCCAGCAGGTCCGGGACTCTCTACGAGCAGTACTTC
v_gene: TRBV27; j_gene: TRBJ1-3; d_gene: .; abundance: .; len: 13; CDR3aa: CASSPSLGNTIYF; CDR3nt: TGTGCCAGCAGTCCTAGCCTGGGAAACACCATATATTTT
v_gene: TRBV6-5; j_gene: TRBJ2-3; d_gene: TRBD2; abundance: .; len: 16; CDR3aa: CASSYKRGGGSDTQYF; CDR3nt: TGTGCCAGCAGTTACAAGCGGGGGGGCGGGTCAGATACGCAGTATTTT
v_gene: TRBV4-3; j_gene: TRBJ1-2; d_gene: TRBD1; abundance: .; len: 17; CDR3aa: CASSQWDKQGFNYGYTF; CDR3nt: TGCGCCAGCAGCCAATGGGACAAACAGGGGTTTAACTATGGCTACACCTTC
v_gene: TRBV29-1; j_gene: TRBJ1-3; d_gene: .; abundance: .; len: 13; CDR3aa: CSVVTGYGNTIYF; CDR3nt: TGCAGCGTTGTTACAGGTTATGGAAACACCATATATTTT
v_gene: TRBV2; j_gene: TRBJ2-5; d_gene: .; abundance: few; len: 17; CDR3aa: CASKQGEASGPKETQYF; CDR3nt: TGTGCCAGCAAACAGGGGGAGGCTAGCGGCCCCAAGGAAACCCAGTACTTC
v_gene: TRBV7-9; j_gene: TRBJ2-7; d_gene: TRBD2; abundance: few; len: 18; CDR3aa: CASGLVRRGLAGNYEQYF; CDR3nt: TGTGCCAGCGGCTTAGTCAGAAGGGGGCTAGCGGGAAACTACGAGCAGTACTTC
v_gene: TRBV6-1; j_gene: TRBJ2-7; d_gene: TRBD2; abundance: .; len: 13; CDR3aa: CATSAGVLNEQYF; CDR3nt: TGTGCCACCTCAGCGGGAGTGCTCAACGAGCAGTACTTC
v_gene: TRBV9; j_gene: TRBJ2-1; d_gene: TRBD2; abundance: few; len: 15; CDR3aa: CASSVEALAGGEQFF; CDR3nt: TGTGCCAGCAGCGTAGAGGCCCTAGCGGGGGGTGAGCAGTTCTTC
v_gene: TRBV3-1; j_gene: TRBJ1-5; d_gene: .; abundance: .; len: 14; CDR3aa: CASSQAGFDQPQHF; CDR3nt: TGTGCCAGCAGCCAAGCAGGGTTCGATCAGCCCCAGCATTTT
v_gene: TRBV4-3; j_gene: TRBJ2-1; d_gene: .; abundance: .; len: 15; CDR3aa: CASSQAQGGYNEQFF; CDR3nt: TGCGCCAGCAGCCAAGCCCAGGGAGGCTACAATGAGCAGTTCTTC
v_gene: TRBV27; j_gene: TRBJ2-7; d_gene: .; abundance: .; len: 15; CDR3aa: CASSLGQGIAHEQYF; CDR3nt: TGTGCCAGCAGTTTGGGTCAGGGGATAGCCCACGAGCAGTACTTC
v_gene: TRBV19; j_gene: TRBJ2-5; d_gene: TRBD2; abundance: .; len: 20; CDR3aa: CASSTKPGLAALLIGETQYF; CDR3nt: TGTGCCAGTAGTACCAAGCCGGGACTAGCGGCTTTGCTTATCGGGGAGACCCAGTACTTC
v_gene: TRBV7-2; j_gene: TRBJ1-1; d_gene: .; abundance: few; len: 15; CDR3aa: CASSFSGQKNTEAFF; CDR3nt: TGTGCCAGCAGCTTTTCCGGACAGAAGAACACTGAAGCTTTCTTT
v_gene: TRBV10-3; j_gene: TRBJ2-7; d_gene: .; abundance: few; len: 14; CDR3aa: CAITPGQGTHEQYF; CDR3nt: TGTGCCATCACTCCGGGGCAGGGGACCCACGAGCAGTACTTC
v_gene: TRBV19; j_gene: TRBJ1-3; d_gene: .; abundance: .; len: 17; CDR3aa: CASLAGTPGRGRNTIYF; CDR3nt: TGTGCCAGTCTCGCCGGGACACCGGGAAGGGGGAGAAACACCATATATTTT
v_gene: TRBV6-1; j_gene: TRBJ2-1; d_gene: .; abundance: few; len: 16; CDR3aa: CASTKVGAQRENEQFF; CDR3nt: TGTGCCAGCACCAAGGTCGGGGCCCAACGTGAGAATGAGCAGTTCTTC
v_gene: TRBV7-8; j_gene: TRBJ2-7; d_gene: TRBD1; abundance: .; len: 16; CDR3aa: CASSRGQAPSPYEQYF; CDR3nt: TGTGCCAGCAGCCGGGGACAGGCCCCATCCCCCTACGAGCAGTACTTC
v_gene: TRBV7-2; j_gene: TRBJ2-7; d_gene: TRBD2; abundance: many; len: 15; CDR3aa: CASSFERDYSYEQYF; CDR3nt: TGTGCCAGCAGCTTTGAGCGGGACTACTCCTACGAGCAGTACTTC
v_gene: TRBV6-1; j_gene: TRBJ1-5; d_gene: .; abundance: once; len: 15; CDR3aa: CASSVGALGNQPQHF; CDR3nt: TGTGCCAGCAGTGTAGGGGCCTTGGGCAATCAGCCCCAGCATTTT
v_gene: TRBV12-3/TRBV12-4; j_gene: TRBJ2-1; d_gene: TRBD2; abundance: .; len: 19; CDR3aa: CASSLGLRGLAGGRDEQFF; CDR3nt: TGTGCCAGCAGTTTAGGGCTCCGAGGACTAGCGGGAGGGAGGGATGAGCAGTTCTTC
v_gene: TRBV27; j_gene: TRBJ2-4; d_gene: .; abundance: .; len: 17; CDR3aa: CASSFVYGALGRNIQYF; CDR3nt: TGTGCCAGCAGTTTCGTCTACGGGGCTCTAGGTAGAAACATTCAGTACTTC
v_gene: TRBV18; j_gene: TRBJ2-7; d_gene: .; abundance: .; len: 15; CDR3aa: CASSPQRTESYEQYF; CDR3nt: TGTGCCAGCTCACCACAGAGGACGGAATCCTACGAGCAGTACTTC
v_gene: TRBV14; j_gene: TRBJ2-4; d_gene: TRBD1; abundance: few; len: 16; CDR3aa: CASSYGQGVVENIQYF; CDR3nt: TGTGCCAGCAGTTACGGACAGGGGGTGGTGGAAAACATTCAGTACTTC
v_gene: TRBV2; j_gene: TRBJ2-1; d_gene: TRBD1; abundance: .; len: 15; CDR3aa: CASSQGAPSYNEQFF; CDR3nt: TGTGCCAGCAGTCAGGGGGCCCCCTCCTACAATGAGCAGTTCTTC
v_gene: TRBV20-1; j_gene: TRBJ2-3; d_gene: TRBD2; abundance: .; len: 15; CDR3aa: CSARDWRESTDTQYF; CDR3nt: TGCAGTGCTAGAGATTGGCGGGAGTCCACGGATACGCAGTATTTT
v_gene: TRBV7-8; j_gene: TRBJ2-5; d_gene: TRBD1; abundance: few; len: 16; CDR3aa: CASSFPSTGAQETQYF; CDR3nt: TGTGCCAGCAGCTTCCCCTCGACAGGGGCCCAAGAGACCCAGTACTTC
v_gene: TRBV5-1; j_gene: TRBJ1-1; d_gene: .; abundance: few; len: 16; CDR3aa: CASSSLRGRGNTEAFF; CDR3nt: TGCGCCAGCAGCTCCCTCCGGGGCCGCGGGAACACTGAAGCTTTCTTT
v_gene: TRBV28; j_gene: TRBJ2-5; d_gene: .; abundance: .; len: 15; CDR3aa: CASSRDVGSRREQYF; CDR3nt: TGTGCCAGCAGCCGCGACGTGGGGTCCAGGAGAGAGCAGTACTTC
v_gene: TRBV6-1; j_gene: TRBJ1-2; d_gene: TRBD1; abundance: few; len: 18; CDR3aa: CASSEALTGGQINYGYTF; CDR3nt: TGTGCCAGCAGTGAAGCGCTGACAGGGGGCCAGATTAACTATGGCTACACCTTC
v_gene: TRBV5-6; j_gene: TRBJ2-4; d_gene: .; abundance: few; len: 15; CDR3aa: CASSLLGEVKNIQYF; CDR3nt: TGTGCCAGCAGCCTACTCGGGGAGGTGAAAAACATTCAGTACTTC
v_gene: TRBV29-1; j_gene: TRBJ2-2; d_gene: .; abundance: few; len: 15; CDR3aa: CSVVGDEHNTGELFF; CDR3nt: TGCAGCGTTGTGGGGGATGAACACAACACCGGGGAGCTGTTTTTT
v_gene: TRBV28; j_gene: TRBJ1-1; d_gene: .; abundance: .; len: 14; CDR3aa: CASRRWRANTEAFF; CDR3nt: TGTGCCAGCAGACGTTGGAGGGCTAACACTGAAGCTTTCTTT
v_gene: TRBV4-3; j_gene: TRBJ2-3; d_gene: .; abundance: few; len: 16; CDR3aa: CASSQDHAGAADTQYF; CDR3nt: TGCGCCAGCAGCCAAGATCACGCAGGGGCCGCAGATACGCAGTATTTT